This T cell receptor beta chain derives from a study of early T cells in non-severe SARS-CoV-2 infection. From the 5' RACE reads, TCRdb called clonotypes with MiXCR, one entry per CDR3 protein. This sample carries roughly 50,000 distinct CDR3 sequences, 7% to 9% of them seen once, and the ten largest clones take under 6.5%. Trimming left V 1 base short and J 2 bases short, with 7 bases between. This CDR3 comprises 14 residues. The germline V gene has CDR1 SEHNR and CDR2 FQNEAQ (reference sequence). This clonotype came up many times. The sequencing sample was made of whole blood. The chain is built from TRBV7-9 and TRBJ2-3, with D perhaps matching TRBD2 (6 bases). This sequence was found in an adult who was a healthcare worker with PCR-confirmed SARS-CoV-2 infection or an uninfected control (not recorded which). The CDR3 spells CASSLGDSTDTQYF. The CDR3 region has the DNA TGTGCCAGCAGCTTAGGGGACTCCACAGATACGCAGTATTTT.